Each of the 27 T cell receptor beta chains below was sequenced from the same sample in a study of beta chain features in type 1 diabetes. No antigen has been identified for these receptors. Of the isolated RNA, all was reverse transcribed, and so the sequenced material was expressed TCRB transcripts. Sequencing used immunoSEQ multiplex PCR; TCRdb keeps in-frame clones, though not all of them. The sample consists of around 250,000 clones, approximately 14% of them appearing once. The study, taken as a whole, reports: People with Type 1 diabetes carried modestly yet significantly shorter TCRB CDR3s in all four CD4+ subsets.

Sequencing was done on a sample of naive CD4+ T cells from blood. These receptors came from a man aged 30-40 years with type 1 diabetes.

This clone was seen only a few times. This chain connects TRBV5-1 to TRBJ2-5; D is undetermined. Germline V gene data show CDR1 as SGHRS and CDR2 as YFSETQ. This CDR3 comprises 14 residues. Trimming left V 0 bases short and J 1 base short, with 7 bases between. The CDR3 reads CASSLVLAQETQYF. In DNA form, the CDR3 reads TGCGCCAGCAGCTTGGTGTTAGCCCAAGAGACCCAGTACTTC.

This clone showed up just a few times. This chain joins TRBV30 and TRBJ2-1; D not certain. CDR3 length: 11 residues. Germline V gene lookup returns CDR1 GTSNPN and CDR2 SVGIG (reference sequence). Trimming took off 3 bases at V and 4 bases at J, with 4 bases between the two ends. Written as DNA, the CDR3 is TGTGCCTGGAGCCAGTACAATGAGCAGTTCTTC. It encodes CAWSQYNEQFF.

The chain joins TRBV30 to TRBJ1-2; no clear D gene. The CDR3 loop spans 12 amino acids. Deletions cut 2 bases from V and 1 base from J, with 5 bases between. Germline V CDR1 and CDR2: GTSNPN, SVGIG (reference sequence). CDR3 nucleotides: TGTGCCTGGAGTCACAGTAACTATGGCTACACCTTC. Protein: CAWSHSNYGYTF.

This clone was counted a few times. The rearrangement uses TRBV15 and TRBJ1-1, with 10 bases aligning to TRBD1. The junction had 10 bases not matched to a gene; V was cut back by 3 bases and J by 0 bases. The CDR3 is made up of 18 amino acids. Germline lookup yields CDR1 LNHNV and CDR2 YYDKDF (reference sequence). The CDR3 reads CATSSDRGLRFMNTEAFF. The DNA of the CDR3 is TGTGCCACCAGCAGTGACAGGGGGCTTCGGTTTATGAACACTGAAGCTTTCTTT. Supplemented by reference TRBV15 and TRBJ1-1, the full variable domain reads DAMVIQNPRYQVTQFGKPVTLSCSQTLNHNVMYWYQQKSSQAPKLLFHYYDKDFNNEADTPDNFQSRRPNTSFCFLDIRSPGLGDTAMYLCATSSDRGLRFMNTEAFFGQGTRLTVV.

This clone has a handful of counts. The CDR3 DNA sequence: TGTGCCAGCAGCTTAGGTGGGACAGCCTACGAGCAGTACTTC. This gives the protein CASSLGGTAYEQYF. The rearrangement joins TRBV7-2 to TRBJ2-7; 7 bases match TRBD1. With V trimmed by 1 base and J by 2 bases, 2 bases remained unmatched. This CDR3 has 14 amino acids. Germline V gives CDR1 SGHTA, CDR2 FQGNSA.

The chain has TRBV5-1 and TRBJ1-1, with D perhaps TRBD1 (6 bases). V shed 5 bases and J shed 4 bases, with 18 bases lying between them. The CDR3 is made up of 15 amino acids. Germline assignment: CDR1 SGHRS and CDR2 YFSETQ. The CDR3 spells CASSSGHRNPTEAFF. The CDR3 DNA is TGCGCCAGCAGTTCGGGACATCGGAATCCCACTGAAGCTTTCTTT.

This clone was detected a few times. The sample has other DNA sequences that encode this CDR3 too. The CDR3 loop is CASSSGTGGDTQYF. The CDR3 DNA reads as TGTGCCAGCAGCTCAGGGACAGGGGGTGATACGCAGTATTTT. The chain carries TRBV7-9 and TRBJ2-3; 11 bases agree with TRBD1. The V segment lost 4 bases and the J segment 6 bases; nucleotides outside the gene matches: 3. The CDR3 loop spans 14 amino acids. Per the germline V gene, CDR1 is SEHNR and CDR2 is FQNEAQ (reference sequence).

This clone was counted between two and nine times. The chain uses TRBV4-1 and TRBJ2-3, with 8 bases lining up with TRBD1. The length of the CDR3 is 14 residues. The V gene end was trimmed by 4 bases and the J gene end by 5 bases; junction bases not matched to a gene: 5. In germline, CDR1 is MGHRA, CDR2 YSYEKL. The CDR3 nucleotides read TGCGCCAGCAGCCCAGGACAGGGCCGAGATACGCAGTATTTT. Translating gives CASSPGQGRDTQYF.

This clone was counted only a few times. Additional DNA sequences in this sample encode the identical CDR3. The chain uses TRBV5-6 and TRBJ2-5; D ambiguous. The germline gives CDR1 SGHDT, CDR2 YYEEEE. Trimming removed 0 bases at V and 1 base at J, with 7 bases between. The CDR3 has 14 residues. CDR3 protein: CASSLVAVQETQYF. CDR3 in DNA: TGTGCCAGCAGCTTGGTGGCAGTCCAAGAGACCCAGTACTTC.

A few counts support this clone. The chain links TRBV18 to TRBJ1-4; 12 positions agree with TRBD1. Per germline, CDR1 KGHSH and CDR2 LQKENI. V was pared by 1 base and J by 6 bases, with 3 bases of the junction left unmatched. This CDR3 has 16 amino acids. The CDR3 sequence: CASSPRDRGLDEKLFF. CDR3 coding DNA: TGTGCCAGCTCACCACGGGACAGGGGGCTCGATGAAAAACTGTTTTTT.

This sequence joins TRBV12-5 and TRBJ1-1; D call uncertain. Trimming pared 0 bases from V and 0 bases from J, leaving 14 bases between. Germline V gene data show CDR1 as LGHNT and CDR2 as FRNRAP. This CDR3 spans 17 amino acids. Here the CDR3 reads CASGLVVGRNMNTEAFF. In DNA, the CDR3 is TGTGCTAGTGGTTTGGTAGTGGGCAGAAACATGAACACTGAAGCTTTCTTT.

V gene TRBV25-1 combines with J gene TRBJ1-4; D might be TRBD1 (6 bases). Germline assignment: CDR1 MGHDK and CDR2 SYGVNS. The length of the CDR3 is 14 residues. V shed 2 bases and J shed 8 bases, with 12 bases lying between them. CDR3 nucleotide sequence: TGTGCCAGCAGTGAAAGCAGGGACAACGAAAAACTGTTTTTT. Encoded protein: CASSESRDNEKLFF.

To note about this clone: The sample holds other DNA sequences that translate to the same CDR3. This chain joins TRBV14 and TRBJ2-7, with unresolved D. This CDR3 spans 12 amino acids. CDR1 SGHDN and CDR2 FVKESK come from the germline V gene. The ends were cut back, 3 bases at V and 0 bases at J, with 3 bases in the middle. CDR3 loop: CASSHSSYEQYF. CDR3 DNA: TGTGCCAGCAGCCACAGCTCCTACGAGCAGTACTTC.

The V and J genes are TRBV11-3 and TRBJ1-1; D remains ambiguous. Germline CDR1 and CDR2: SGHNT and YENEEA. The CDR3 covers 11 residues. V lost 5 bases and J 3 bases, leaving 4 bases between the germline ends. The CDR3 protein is CASSQYTEAFF. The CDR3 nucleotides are TGTGCCAGCAGCCAGTACACTGAAGCTTTCTTT.

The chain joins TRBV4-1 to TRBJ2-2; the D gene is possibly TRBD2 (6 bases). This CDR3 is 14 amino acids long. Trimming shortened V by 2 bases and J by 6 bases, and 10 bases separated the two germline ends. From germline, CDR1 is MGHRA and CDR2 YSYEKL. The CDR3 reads CASSQSLASGELFF. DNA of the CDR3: TGCGCCAGCAGCCAATCCCTAGCGTCCGGGGAGCTGTTTTTT.

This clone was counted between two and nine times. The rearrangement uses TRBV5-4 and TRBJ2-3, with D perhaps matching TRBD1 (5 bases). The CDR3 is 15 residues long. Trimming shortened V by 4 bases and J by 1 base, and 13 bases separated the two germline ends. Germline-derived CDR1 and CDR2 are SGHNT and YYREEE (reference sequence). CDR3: CASSPALGGTDTQYF. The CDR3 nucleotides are TGTGCCAGCAGCCCGGCCTTAGGGGGCACAGATACGCAGTATTTT.

The CDR3 loop reads CASAGGRSTDTQYF. CDR3 coding DNA: TGCGCCAGCGCGGGAGGACGGAGCACAGATACGCAGTATTTT. V and J are TRBV5-1 and TRBJ2-3, with 8 positions matching TRBD2. The CDR3 length is 14 residues. J lost 0 bases, V lost 7 bases, and 4 bases had no gene match. Germline CDR1 SGHRS, CDR2 YFSETQ.

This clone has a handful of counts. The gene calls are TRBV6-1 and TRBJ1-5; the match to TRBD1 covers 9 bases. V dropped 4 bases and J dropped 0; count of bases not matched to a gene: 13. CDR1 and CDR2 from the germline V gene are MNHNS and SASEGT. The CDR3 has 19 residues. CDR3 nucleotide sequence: TGTGCCAGCAGTGCCGGACCGGGACAGGGTCAATATAGCAATCAGCCCCAGCATTTT. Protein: CASSAGPGQGQYSNQPQHF.

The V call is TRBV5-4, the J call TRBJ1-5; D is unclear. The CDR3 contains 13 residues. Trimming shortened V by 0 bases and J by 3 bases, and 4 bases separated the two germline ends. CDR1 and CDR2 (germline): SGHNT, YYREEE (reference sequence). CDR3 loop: CASSLGDNQPQHF. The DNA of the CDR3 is TGTGCCAGCAGCTTGGGAGACAATCAGCCCCAGCATTTT.

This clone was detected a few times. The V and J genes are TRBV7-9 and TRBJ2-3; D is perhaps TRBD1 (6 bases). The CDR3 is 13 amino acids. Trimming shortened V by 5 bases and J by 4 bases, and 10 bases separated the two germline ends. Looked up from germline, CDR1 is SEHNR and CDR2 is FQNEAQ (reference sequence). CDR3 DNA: TGTGCCAGCAGCCGTGGGACATCAGATACGCAGTATTTT. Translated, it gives CASSRGTSDTQYF.

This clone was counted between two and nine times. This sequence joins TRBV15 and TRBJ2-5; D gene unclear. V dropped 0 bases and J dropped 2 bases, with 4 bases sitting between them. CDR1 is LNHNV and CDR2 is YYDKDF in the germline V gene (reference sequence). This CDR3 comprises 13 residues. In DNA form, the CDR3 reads TGTGCCACCAGCAGAGATCAGCAAGAGACCCAGTACTTC. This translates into CATSRDQQETQYF.

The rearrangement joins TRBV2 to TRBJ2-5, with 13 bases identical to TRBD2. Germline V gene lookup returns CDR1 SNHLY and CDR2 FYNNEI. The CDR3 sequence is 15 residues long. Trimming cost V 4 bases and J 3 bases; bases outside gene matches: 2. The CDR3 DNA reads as TGTGCCAGCAGTGGGACTAGCGGGAGAAAAGAGACCCAGTACTTC. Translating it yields CASSGTSGRKETQYF.

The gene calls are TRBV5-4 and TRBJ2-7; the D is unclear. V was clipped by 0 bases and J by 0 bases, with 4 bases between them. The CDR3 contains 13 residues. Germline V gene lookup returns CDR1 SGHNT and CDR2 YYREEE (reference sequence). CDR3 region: CASSLELSYEQYF. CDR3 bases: TGTGCCAGCAGCTTGGAACTCTCCTACGAGCAGTACTTC.

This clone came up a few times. The CDR3: CASSPRLGQGASNQPQHF. The CDR3 DNA is TGTGCCAGCAGCCCCCGGCTGGGACAGGGGGCAAGCAATCAGCCCCAGCATTTT. The chain employs TRBV7-9 and TRBJ1-5, with 12 bases aligning to TRBD1. Germline-derived CDR1 and CDR2 are SEHNR and FQNEAQ (reference sequence). CDR3 size: 18 residues. Unmatched junction bases numbered 9, after V lost 5 bases and J lost 1 base.

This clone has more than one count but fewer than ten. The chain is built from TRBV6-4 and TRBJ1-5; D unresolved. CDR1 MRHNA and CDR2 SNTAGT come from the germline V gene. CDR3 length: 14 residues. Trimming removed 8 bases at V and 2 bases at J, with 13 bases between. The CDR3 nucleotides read TGTGCCAGCCCGGGGTCGCAGCGCAATCAGCCCCAGCATTTT. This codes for CASPGSQRNQPQHF.

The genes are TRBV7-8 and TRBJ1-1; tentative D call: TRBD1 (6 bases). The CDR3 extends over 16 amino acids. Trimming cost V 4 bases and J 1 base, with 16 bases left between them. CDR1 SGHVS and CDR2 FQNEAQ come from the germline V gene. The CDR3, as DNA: TGTGCCAGCAGCTGGGGAAGGGGGACGGGGAACACTGAAGCTTTCTTT. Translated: CASSWGRGTGNTEAFF.

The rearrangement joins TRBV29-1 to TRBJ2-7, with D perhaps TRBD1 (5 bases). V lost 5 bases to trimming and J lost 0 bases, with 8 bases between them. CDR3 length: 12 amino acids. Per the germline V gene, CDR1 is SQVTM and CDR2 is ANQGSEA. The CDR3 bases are TGCAGCGTTCAGGGAACCTCCTACGAGCAGTACTTC. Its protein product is CSVQGTSYEQYF.